This T cell receptor (beta chain) was recorded in a study of monozygotic twins with inflammatory bowel disease. TCRdb re-called the 5' RACE reads; every CDR3 protein appears as one record, without DNA. The listing contains about 160,000 distinct CDR3 sequences. The CDR3 totals 15 residues. Germline CDR1 and CDR2: SGHAT and FQNNGV. The TCR sequence derives from a human donor with ulcerative colitis or Crohn's disease, or a healthy co-twin of an affected twin (not recorded which). Source material: blood. The chain carries TRBV11-2 and TRBJ2-1; as DNA is missing, the TRBD1 call by TCRdb cannot be tested. CDR3 protein: CASSSRGGTYNEQFF.